The rows below give T cell receptor beta chains drawn from one sample of a study of STAT3 mutations in large granular lymphocyte leukemia. TCRdb's copy holds only in-frame clones and misses some; the assay was immunoSEQ multiplex PCR. The table includes 35,000 to 40,000 clones, approximately 90% detected once. The sequencing sample was made of PBMCs. The receptor set was obtained from a human donor with T large granular lymphocyte leukemia. Some clones in this sample may be carry-over from other donors' samples. Each CDR3 is given without its conserved first and last residue. Each record gives: V gene, J gene, CDR3 protein.

V gene: TRBV28
J gene: TRBJ1-5
CDR3 protein: ASSFLPEYSNQPQH

V gene: TRBV5-1
J gene: TRBJ2-5
CDR3 protein: ASSLGRGGQETQY

V gene: TRBV5-1
J gene: TRBJ2-4
CDR3 protein: ASSLFGGEEENIQY

V gene: TRBV10-3
J gene: TRBJ1-5
CDR3 protein: AISESAAETTGLYSNQPQH

V gene: TRBV30
J gene: TRBJ1-2
CDR3 protein: AWSGSSNYGYT

V gene: TRBV15
J gene: TRBJ1-4
CDR3 protein: ATSSPGSPGGEQLF

V gene: TRBV5-1
J gene: TRBJ2-7
CDR3 protein: ASSLNLALDEQY

V gene: TRBV20-1
J gene: TRBJ2-3
CDR3 protein: SSATPDTQY

V gene: TRBV30
J gene: TRBJ1-5
CDR3 protein: AWSARGRGGNQPQH

V gene: TRBV10-3
J gene: TRBJ1-3
CDR3 protein: AISLDFVGNTIY

V gene: TRBV25-1
J gene: TRBJ2-7
CDR3 protein: ASSESGTRDYEQY

V gene: TRBV5-5
J gene: TRBJ2-5
CDR3 protein: ASSLKAGQETQY